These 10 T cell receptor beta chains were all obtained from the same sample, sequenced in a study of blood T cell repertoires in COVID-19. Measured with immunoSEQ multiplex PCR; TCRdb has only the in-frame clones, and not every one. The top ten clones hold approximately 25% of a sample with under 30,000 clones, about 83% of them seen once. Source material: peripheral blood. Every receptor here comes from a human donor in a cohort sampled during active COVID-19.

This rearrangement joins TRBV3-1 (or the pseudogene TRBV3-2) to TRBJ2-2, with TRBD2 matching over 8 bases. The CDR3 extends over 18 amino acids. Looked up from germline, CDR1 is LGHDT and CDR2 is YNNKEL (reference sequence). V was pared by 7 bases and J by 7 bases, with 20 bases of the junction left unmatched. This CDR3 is CASTEWRAGDRLGGELFF. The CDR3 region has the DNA TGTGCCAGCACCGAGTGGAGAGCGGGAGATCGTCTGGGCGGGGAGCTGTTTTTT.

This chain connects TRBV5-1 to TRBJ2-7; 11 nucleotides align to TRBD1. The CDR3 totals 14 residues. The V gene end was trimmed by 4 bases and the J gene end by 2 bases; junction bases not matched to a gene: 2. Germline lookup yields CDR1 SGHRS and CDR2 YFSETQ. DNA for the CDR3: TGCGCCAGCAGCGGGGGACAGGGGGCCTACGAGCAGTACTTC. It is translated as CASSGGQGAYEQYF.

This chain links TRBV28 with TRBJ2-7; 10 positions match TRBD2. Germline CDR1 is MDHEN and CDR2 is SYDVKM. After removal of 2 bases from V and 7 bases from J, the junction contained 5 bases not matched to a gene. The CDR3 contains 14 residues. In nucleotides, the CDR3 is TGTGCCAGCAGTTTACCTAGCGGGAGTTATGAGCAGTACTTC. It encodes CASSLPSGSYEQYF.

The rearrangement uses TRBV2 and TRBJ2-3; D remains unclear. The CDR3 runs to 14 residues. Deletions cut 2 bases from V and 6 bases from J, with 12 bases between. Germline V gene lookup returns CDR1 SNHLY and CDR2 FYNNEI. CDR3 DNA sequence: TGTGCCAGCAGTGAACTCGGCGCGGCGGATACGCAGTATTTT. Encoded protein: CASSELGAADTQYF.

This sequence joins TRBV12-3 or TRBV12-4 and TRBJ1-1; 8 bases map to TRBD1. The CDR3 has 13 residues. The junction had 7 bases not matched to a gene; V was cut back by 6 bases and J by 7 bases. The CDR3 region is CASRPVGTGEAFF. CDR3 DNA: TGTGCCAGCAGACCCGTCGGGACAGGTGAAGCTTTCTTT.

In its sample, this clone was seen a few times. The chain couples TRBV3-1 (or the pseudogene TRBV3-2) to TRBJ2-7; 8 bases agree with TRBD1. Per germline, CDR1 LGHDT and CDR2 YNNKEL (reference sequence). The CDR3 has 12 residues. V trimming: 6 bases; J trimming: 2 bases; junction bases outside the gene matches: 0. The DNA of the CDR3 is TGTGCCAGCAGACAGGGGGCCTACGAGCAGTACTTC. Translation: CASRQGAYEQYF.

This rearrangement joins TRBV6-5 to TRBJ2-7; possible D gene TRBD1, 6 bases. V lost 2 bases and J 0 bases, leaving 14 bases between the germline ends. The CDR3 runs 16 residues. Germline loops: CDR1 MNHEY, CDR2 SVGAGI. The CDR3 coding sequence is TGTGCCAGCAGTTACCAGGGGCGGGCGAGCTCCTACGAGCAGTACTTC. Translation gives CASSYQGRASSYEQYF.

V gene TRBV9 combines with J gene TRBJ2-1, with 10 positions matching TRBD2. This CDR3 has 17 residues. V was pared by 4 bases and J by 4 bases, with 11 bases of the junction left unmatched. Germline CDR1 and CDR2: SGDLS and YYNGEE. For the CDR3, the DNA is TGTGCCAGCAGCTTCTCCCCAACTAGCGGGATTTACAATGAGCAGTTCTTC. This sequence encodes CASSFSPTSGIYNEQFF.

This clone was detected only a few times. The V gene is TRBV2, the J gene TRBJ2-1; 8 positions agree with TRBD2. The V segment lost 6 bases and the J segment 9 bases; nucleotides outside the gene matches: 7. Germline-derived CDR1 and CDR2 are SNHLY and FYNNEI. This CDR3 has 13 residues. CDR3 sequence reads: CASSNGRAAEQFF. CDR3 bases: TGTGCCAGCAGCAACGGGAGGGCGGCTGAGCAGTTCTTC.

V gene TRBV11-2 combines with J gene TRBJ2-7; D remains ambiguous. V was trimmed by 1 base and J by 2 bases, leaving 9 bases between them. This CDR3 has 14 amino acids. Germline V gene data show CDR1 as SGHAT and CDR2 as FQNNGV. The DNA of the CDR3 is TGTGCCAGCAGCTTAGTTGGCCGAACCTACGAGCAGTACTTC. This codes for CASSLVGRTYEQYF.